This TCR beta chain came from a study of identical twins. Findings of the study overall: Modelling underestimated the level of out-of-frame TCR alpha sharing observed in monozygotic twins.

This clonotype was seen at least ten times. Its cognate antigen is unknown. CDR3 length: 13 residues. With 3 bases removed from V and 7 bases from J, the gap between germline ends came to 13 bases. Per germline, CDR1 SGHRS and CDR2 YFSETQ. TCRdb recomputed calls from the 5' RACE reads with MiXCR, one row per CDR3 protein. The sample includes around 160,000 distinct CDR3 sequences, around 3.5% seen only once; the top ten take approximately 7.7%. Input material: memory T cells sorted from blood. The chain carries TRBV5-1 and TRBJ1-1; D is undetermined. This sequence was found in a young man in good health. Here the CDR3 DNA reads TGCGCCAGCAGCTCCCCCCGGGGAAATGAAGCTTTCTTT. Its translation is CASSSPRGNEAFF.